The 27 T cell receptor beta chains presented below share a single source sample, sequenced in a study of blood T cell repertoires in COVID-19. This table comes from immunoSEQ multiplex PCR, and its TCRdb copy is limited to in-frame clones, with some not included. The sample shows 200,000 to 250,000 clones, roughly 89% of them seen only once. Sample: PBMCs or T cells enriched from blood (not recorded which). These receptors were taken from a man between 18 and 35 years old with acute COVID-19.

V usage is TRBV10-3 and J usage is TRBJ2-7; 9 bases fit TRBD2. The CDR3 has 17 residues. In germline, CDR1 is ENHRY, CDR2 SYGVKD. V gave up 0 bases and J gave up 4 bases; unmatched junction bases: 10. CDR3 in amino acids: CAISESVHRTSVYEQYF. The CDR3 nucleotides are TGTGCCATCAGTGAGTCGGTCCATAGGACTAGCGTTTACGAGCAGTACTTC.

The CDR3, as DNA: TGTGCCAGCAGCGATCTAGCGACAGGGGAGCAGTACTTC. This codes for CASSDLATGEQYF. The J gene is TRBJ2-7, the V gene TRBV9, with D maybe TRBD1 (7 bases). Germline assignment: CDR1 SGDLS and CDR2 YYNGEE. Trimming took off 3 bases at V and 7 bases at J, with 14 bases between the two ends. CDR3 size: 13 residues. Looking up the rest from reference TRBV9 and TRBJ2-7 gives the full variable domain: DSGVTQTPKHLITATGQRVTLRCSPRSGDLSVYWYQQSLDQGLQFLIQYYNGEERAKGNILERFSAQQFPDLHSELNLSSLELGDSALYFCASSDLATGEQYFGPGTRLTVT.

This chain uses TRBV20-1 with TRBJ2-1; TRBD2 matches at 11 bases. Germline trimming cut 3 bases from V and 8 bases from J; bases unmatched to any gene: 9. The CDR3 is 15 amino acids. CDR1 DFQATT and CDR2 SNEGSKA come from the germline V gene (reference sequence). CDR3 nucleotides: TGCAGTGCTAGTAGCACTAGCGGGAGAGGGTATGAGCAGTTCTTC. Translating gives CSASSTSGRGYEQFF.

This clone appeared once. V is TRBV19 and J is TRBJ1-1, with a possible D match to TRBD1 (5 bases). This CDR3 is built from 14 residues. The germline gives CDR1 LNHDA, CDR2 SQIVND (reference sequence). The V gene lost 8 bases and the J gene lost 4 bases, with 17 bases spanning the gap. CDR3 nucleotide sequence: TGTGCCAGTCAGTTCGGACACTCTGGCACTGAAGCTTTCTTT. Translation gives CASQFGHSGTEAFF.

Worth noting for this clone: Additional DNA sequences in this sample encode the identical CDR3. The CDR3 loop is CASSLGQGVYGYTF. The CDR3 DNA is TGTGCCAGCAGCCTCGGACAGGGGGTTTATGGCTACACCTTC. This chain joins TRBV28 and TRBJ1-2; TRBD1 matches at 10 bases. V was clipped by 6 bases and J by 5 bases; unmatched bases: 6. The CDR3 has 14 residues. From germline, CDR1 is MDHEN and CDR2 SYDVKM.

The chain has TRBV18 and TRBJ2-3; tentatively, D is TRBD2 (6 bases). V shed 6 bases and J shed 4 bases, with 14 bases lying between them. Germline CDR1 is KGHSH and CDR2 is LQKENI. This CDR3 region has 14 residues. CDR3 nucleotides: TGTGCCAGCTCCCCGGTCGGAGGGCCAGATACGCAGTATTTT. Its protein product is CASSPVGGPDTQYF.

In DNA form, the CDR3 reads TGTGCCAGCAGCCGCGAGGGACATTATGCAGATACGCAGTATTTT. This translates into CASSREGHYADTQYF. The chain carries TRBV5-6 and TRBJ2-3, with D possibly TRBD1 on 6 matching bases. V gave up 4 bases and J gave up 4 bases, with 16 bases separating them. Germline V CDR1 and CDR2: SGHDT, YYEEEE. CDR3 size: 15 residues.

V usage is TRBV9 and J usage is TRBJ1-1; possible D gene TRBD1, 6 bases. Germline V gene lookup returns CDR1 SGDLS and CDR2 YYNGEE. Trimming shortened V by 3 bases and J by 6 bases, and 9 bases separated the two germline ends. CDR3 length: 12 amino acids. Here the CDR3 DNA reads TGTGCCAGCAGCGGACGGACAGCTGAAGCTTTCTTT. This translates into CASSGRTAEAFF.

This clone was observed a handful of times. V is TRBV27 and J is TRBJ2-5; D remains ambiguous. This CDR3 spans 14 amino acids. The V end was cut by 6 bases, the J end by 1 base, with 12 bases between. Germline V lookup: CDR1 MNHEY, CDR2 SMNVEV (reference sequence). As DNA, the CDR3 is TGTGCCAGCAGCGATGTCGGTGGCCAAGAGACCCAGTACTTC. It codes for CASSDVGGQETQYF.

This chain connects TRBV2 to TRBJ1-1, with 8 bases matching TRBD1. CDR3 length: 14 amino acids. Unmatched junction bases numbered 4, after V lost 4 bases and J lost 3 bases. Per the germline V gene, CDR1 is SNHLY and CDR2 is FYNNEI. DNA for the CDR3: TGTGCCAGCAGTGGGGGACAGGCGGACACTGAAGCTTTCTTT. Amino acid sequence: CASSGGQADTEAFF.

The chain uses TRBV6-5 and TRBJ1-1; TRBD1 might be the D (5 bases). The CDR3 is made up of 15 amino acids. The V end was cut by 4 bases, the J end by 4 bases, with 16 bases between. The germline gives CDR1 MNHEY, CDR2 SVGAGI. CDR3 nucleotide sequence: TGTGCCAGCAGTTCTCGCCCTGGGGGGAGCACTGAAGCTTTCTTT. Translating gives CASSSRPGGSTEAFF.

The chain recombines TRBV19 with TRBJ1-5; no reliable D call. The CDR3 runs 15 residues. The germline V gene encodes CDR1 LNHDA and CDR2 SQIVND (reference sequence). The V gene lost 5 bases and the J gene lost 7 bases, with 18 bases spanning the gap. CDR3 sequence reads: CASSRQTSGGQPQHF. The CDR3 DNA is TGTGCCAGTAGTCGGCAGACTTCCGGCGGGCAGCCCCAGCATTTT. Based on the CDR3 plus reference TRBV19 and TRBJ1-5, the full variable domain is DGGITQSPKYLFRKEGQNVTLSCEQNLNHDAMYWYRQDPGQGLRLIYYSQIVNDFQKGDIAEGYSVSREKKESFPLTVTSAQKNPTAFYLCASSRQTSGGQPQHFGDGTRLSIL.

The chain uses TRBV5-1 and TRBJ2-7; D might be TRBD1 (7 bases). Germline loops: CDR1 SGHRS, CDR2 YFSETQ. The CDR3 length is 15 residues. Trimming took off 0 bases at V and 5 bases at J, with 15 bases between the two ends. Here the CDR3 DNA reads TGCGCCAGCAGCTTGGCAGACAGGGAGCGGGACGAGCAGTACTTC. Encoded protein: CASSLADRERDEQYF.

V usage is TRBV6-2 or TRBV6-3 and J usage is TRBJ1-2, with 10 positions matching TRBD1. The V gene end was trimmed by 2 bases and the J gene end by 10 bases; junction bases not matched to a gene: 4. The CDR3 runs to 13 residues. The germline CDR1 and CDR2 sequences are MNHEY and SVGEGT. The CDR3, as DNA: TGTGCCAGCAGTTACGGACAGGGGGGTATCTACACCTTC. Encoded protein: CASSYGQGGIYTF.

J is TRBJ1-4 and V is TRBV7-9, with TRBD1 matching over 9 bases. J was trimmed by 3 bases and V by 2 bases; bases with no gene match: 7. Germline V gene lookup returns CDR1 SEHNR and CDR2 FQNEAQ (reference sequence). The CDR3 consists of 17 residues. The CDR3 DNA reads as TGTGCCAGCAGCTTATTTTCCCGGGACAGGGCTAATGAAAAACTGTTTTTT. Its translation is CASSLFSRDRANEKLFF.

The J gene is TRBJ2-7, the V gene TRBV19; TRBD1 agrees at 8 bases. Germline lookup yields CDR1 LNHDA and CDR2 SQIVND (reference sequence). The junction had 5 bases not matched to a gene; V was cut back by 5 bases and J by 2 bases. This CDR3 comprises 14 residues. The CDR3 region has the DNA TGTGCCAGTAGTGTGGACAGGGCGACCTACGAGCAGTACTTC. This sequence encodes CASSVDRATYEQYF.

The DNA for the CDR3 is TGTGCCAGCAGTTACGGCAGAATTGAAAAACTGTTTTTT. As protein: CASSYGRIEKLFF. This chain uses TRBV6-6 with TRBJ1-4, with D unclear. Germline V gene lookup returns CDR1 MNHNY and CDR2 SVGAGI (reference sequence). Trimming pared 2 bases from V and 7 bases from J, leaving 8 bases between. The CDR3 is made up of 13 amino acids.

The chain links TRBV7-2 to TRBJ2-7, with D perhaps matching TRBD1 (6 bases). The CDR3 has 13 amino acids. Germline V lookup: CDR1 SGHTA, CDR2 FQGNSA. V shed 3 bases and J shed 3 bases, with 9 bases lying between them. CDR3 sequence reads: CASSFGRGYEQYF. The CDR3 coding sequence is TGTGCCAGCAGCTTTGGCAGGGGCTACGAGCAGTACTTC.

This clone has a handful of counts. This chain joins TRBV7-3 and TRBJ2-2; D perhaps matches TRBD2 (6 bases). From germline, CDR1 is SGHTA and CDR2 FQGTGA. V lost 5 bases and J lost 7, with 11 bases in between. The CDR3 length is 13 residues. The CDR3 region is CASSPTSIGELFF. The CDR3 coding sequence is TGTGCCAGCAGCCCAACTAGCATCGGGGAGCTGTTTTTT. Filled out from reference TRBV7-3 and TRBJ2-2, the complete variable domain reads GAGVSQTPSNKVTEKGKYVELRCDPISGHTALYWYRQSLGQGPEFLIYFQGTGAADDSGLPNDRFFAVRPEGSVSTLKIQRTERGDSAVYLCASSPTSIGELFFGEGSRLTVL.

V is TRBV19 and J is TRBJ2-5; 10 bases fit TRBD2. Germline CDR1 LNHDA, CDR2 SQIVND (reference sequence). The junction had 9 bases not matched to a gene; V was cut back by 6 bases and J by 2 bases. This CDR3 comprises 16 residues. Here the CDR3 reads CASSVGAGGVQETQYF. The CDR3 DNA is TGTGCCAGTAGCGTGGGAGCGGGAGGGGTGCAAGAGACCCAGTACTTC.

V and J are TRBV15 and TRBJ2-5; D ambiguous. The V end was cut by 0 bases, the J end by 2 bases, with 7 bases between. Looked up from germline, CDR1 is LNHNV and CDR2 is YYDKDF (reference sequence). CDR3 length: 14 residues. The DNA of the CDR3 is TGTGCCACCAGCAGAGATCGAGCTCAAGAGACCCAGTACTTC. Amino acids: CATSRDRAQETQYF.

The rearrangement links TRBV5-1 to TRBJ1-2, with D tentatively TRBD1 (5 bases). Trimming removed 4 bases at V and 3 bases at J, with 16 bases between. Germline V gene lookup returns CDR1 SGHRS and CDR2 YFSETQ. There are 15 residues in the CDR3. The CDR3: CASSEDISAYYGYTF. CDR3 coding DNA: TGCGCCAGCAGCGAGGACATTAGTGCGTACTATGGCTACACCTTC.

V and J are TRBV11-3 and TRBJ2-7; no clear D gene. Trimming took off 3 bases at V and 6 bases at J, with 12 bases between the two ends. Germline CDR1 is SGHNT and CDR2 is YENEEA. The CDR3 is 13 amino acids. CDR3 loop: CASSFGLRGEQYF. CDR3 DNA: TGTGCCAGCAGCTTTGGGTTAAGAGGCGAGCAGTACTTC.

The rearrangement joins TRBV10-1 to TRBJ2-6, with D tentatively TRBD1 (5 bases). V shed 0 bases and J shed 4 bases, with 10 bases lying between them. The CDR3 runs to 16 residues. Germline V gives CDR1 WNHNN, CDR2 SYGVQD (reference sequence). CDR3 DNA sequence: TGCGCCAGCAGTGAGTCTCCCAGGGTCGGGGCCAACGTCCTGACTTTC. Translating it yields CASSESPRVGANVLTF.

The CDR3 sequence: CASSLEGLAGDTFINEQFF. CDR3 coding DNA: TGTGCCAGCAGCTTAGAGGGACTAGCGGGAGATACCTTTATCAATGAGCAGTTCTTC. The V call is TRBV7-2, the J call TRBJ2-1, with TRBD2 identical over 14 bases. V dropped 1 base and J dropped 6; count of bases not matched to a gene: 11. This CDR3 is built from 19 residues. Germline lookup yields CDR1 SGHTA and CDR2 FQGNSA.

CDR3 in amino acids: CASSPNEVIQPQHF. CDR3 nucleotide sequence: TGTGCCAGCAGCCCCAACGAGGTTATTCAGCCCCAGCATTTT. This rearrangement joins TRBV3-1 (or the pseudogene TRBV3-2) to TRBJ1-5; D uncertain. CDR1 is LGHDT, CDR2 YNNKEL, per germline (reference sequence). Trimming left V 4 bases short and J 6 bases short, with 13 bases between. The CDR3 runs to 14 residues.

The V gene is TRBV2, the J gene TRBJ2-1; perhaps TRBD2 as D (5 bases). CDR1 and CDR2 (germline): SNHLY, FYNNEI. Trimming shortened V by 1 base and J by 12 bases, and 16 bases separated the two germline ends. This CDR3 is built from 14 residues. CDR3 protein: CASSEEAAPIRQFF. DNA of the CDR3: TGTGCCAGCAGTGAAGAAGCGGCCCCAATTAGGCAGTTCTTC.